This passage covers 27 T cell receptor beta chains from one sample sequenced in a study of untreated major depressive disorder (dated by TCRdb to 2016 to 2018). Broad study findings and their caveats: In CD4+ T cells, sequencing confirmed that depressed patients used TRBV05-01 (Vbeta 5.1) more than controls did, with a one-tailed test giving p = 0.040.

For these receptors, no antigen is known. Library creation used the immunoSEQ multiplex PCR assay. TCRdb carries this immuneACCESS record with in-frame sequences only. Its versions omit some clonotypes, under half of them owing to an unresolved V gene in the studies checked, with the rest unexplained. In this sample the table shows 10,000 to 15,000 clones, 75% to 95% of which occur a single time. Roughly 1.7% of the sample belongs to the ten largest clones. Sequencing used CD4+ T cells from PBMCs. These receptors were obtained from a woman aged 30 to 39 with major depressive disorder.

A single count supports this clone. The gene calls are TRBV6-6 and TRBJ2-7; 9 bases are a match to TRBD1. The CDR3 consists of 12 residues. Germline loops: CDR1 MNHNY, CDR2 SVGAGI (reference sequence). Trimming cost V 7 bases and J 6 bases; bases outside gene matches: 4. As DNA, the CDR3 is TGTGCCAGCACCTCACAGGGGGCCGAGCAGTACTTC. Translating it yields CASTSQGAEQYF.

The rearrangement links TRBV7-9 to TRBJ1-4; 8 bases match TRBD1. Germline V gene data show CDR1 as SEHNR and CDR2 as FQNEAQ (reference sequence). With V trimmed by 5 bases and J by 5 bases, 13 bases remained unmatched. The length of the CDR3 is 17 residues. In nucleotides, the CDR3 is TGTGCCAGCAGCCAACCGGGACAGGAAACCTTCAATGAAAAACTGTTTTTT. Translation gives CASSQPGQETFNEKLFF.

The chain couples TRBV10-1 to TRBJ1-4; D is unclear. The CDR3 totals 13 residues. Trimming removed 5 bases at V and 7 bases at J, with 11 bases between. CDR1 WNHNN and CDR2 SYGVQD come from the germline V gene (reference sequence). The chain's CDR3 is CASSHGVGEKLFF. The CDR3 region has the DNA TGCGCCAGCAGTCACGGGGTTGGTGAAAAACTGTTTTTT.

J is TRBJ2-5 and V is TRBV7-3; D is tentatively TRBD1 or TRBD2 (5 bases each). The germline V gene has CDR1 SGHTA and CDR2 FQGTGA. The CDR3 spans 13 residues. Trimming took 5 bases from V and 7 from J, leaving 14 bases between them. CDR3 sequence (DNA): TGTGCCAGCAGCGTTACAGGTGGAGGGACCCAGTACTTC. Translation gives CASSVTGGGTQYF.

The CDR3 sequence: CASSLWTLVRGYTF. DNA of the CDR3: TGTGCCAGCAGCTTGTGGACCCTAGTGAGGGGCTACACCTTC. The chain links TRBV5-6 to TRBJ1-2, with D unresolved. From germline, CDR1 is SGHDT and CDR2 YYEEEE. The V end was cut by 1 base, the J end by 8 bases, with 15 bases between. The CDR3 contains 14 residues.

The chain joins TRBV7-8 to TRBJ2-1, with D perhaps TRBD1 or TRBD2 (5 bases each). The CDR3 length is 16 residues. V was clipped by 7 bases and J by 6 bases, with 22 bases between them. Per germline, CDR1 SGHVS and CDR2 FQNEAQ. The CDR3 loop is CASNLYQGRQINEQFF. CDR3 nucleotides: TGTGCCAGCAACCTCTACCAGGGACGCCAGATCAATGAGCAGTTCTTC. The variable domain in full, with the rest retrieved from reference TRBV7-8 and TRBJ2-1, is GAGVSQSPRYKVAKRGQDVALRCDPISGHVSLFWYQQALGQGPEFLTYFQNEAQLDKSGLPSDRFFAERPEGSVSTLKIQRTQQEDSAVYLCASNLYQGRQINEQFFGPGTRLTVL.

The rearrangement joins TRBV10-2 to TRBJ2-7; 8 nucleotides align to TRBD2. Germline CDR1 reads WSHSY; CDR2 reads SAAADI. This CDR3 contains 14 residues. Trimming cost V 5 bases and J 6 bases; bases outside gene matches: 9. CDR3 nucleotides: TGCGCCAGCAGTCCGGGCGGGAGGACGGGCGAGCAGTACTTC. Residues: CASSPGGRTGEQYF.

The rearrangement links TRBV10-3 to TRBJ1-1; a possible D gene is TRBD1 (6 bases). This CDR3 is built from 14 residues. CDR1 is ENHRY and CDR2 is SYGVKD in the germline V gene. V shed 2 bases and J shed 4 bases, with 11 bases lying between them. The CDR3 bases are TGTGCCATCAGTGAGGGGGGGCGTATCACTGAAGCTTTCTTT. As protein: CAISEGGRITEAFF.

The rearrangement uses TRBV5-1 and TRBJ2-3; TRBD2 matches at 7 bases. CDR1 is SGHRS, CDR2 YFSETQ, per germline. V was clipped by 0 bases and J by 4 bases; unmatched bases: 5. The CDR3 is 15 residues long. CDR3 sequence: CASSLGPSGADTQYF. CDR3 sequence (DNA): TGCGCCAGCAGCTTGGGACCTAGCGGTGCAGATACGCAGTATTTT.

This clone was seen more than once but under ten times. J is TRBJ1-2 and V is TRBV7-9; D is undetermined. V was pared by 1 base and J by 7 bases, with 10 bases between. The CDR3 is 13 amino acids. Germline V gene sequence: CDR1 SEHNR, CDR2 FQNEAQ (reference sequence). CDR3 bases: TGTGCCAGCAGCTTAGAAGAAGGGCTTGGCTACACCTTC. Translated: CASSLEEGLGYTF. Combining the CDR3 with reference TRBV7-9 and TRBJ1-2 gives the whole variable domain DTGVSQNPRHKITKRGQNVTFRCDPISEHNRLYWYRQTLGQGPEFLTYFQNEAQLEKSRLLSDRFSAERPKGSFSTLEIQRTEQGDSAMYLCASSLEEGLGYTFGSGTRLTVV.

This chain connects TRBV7-2 to TRBJ1-1, with D perhaps matching TRBD1 (5 bases). With 5 bases removed from V and 2 bases from J, the gap between germline ends came to 15 bases. CDR1 and CDR2 (germline): SGHTA, FQGNSA. The CDR3 has 15 amino acids. The CDR3 nucleotides are TGTGCCAGCAGCCGGGACCGAAGACTAAACACTGAAGCTTTCTTT. Protein product: CASSRDRRLNTEAFF.

This clone appeared a single time. The V gene is TRBV6-5, the J gene TRBJ2-1; the D is unclear. The CDR3 covers 11 residues. V was clipped by 7 bases and J by 5 bases, with 6 bases between them. CDR1 and CDR2 (germline): MNHEY, SVGAGI. CDR3 sequence reads: CASNLNNEQFF. The DNA of the CDR3 is TGTGCCAGCAACCTAAACAATGAGCAGTTCTTC.

Here the CDR3 reads CASSPHNQPQHF. The CDR3 nucleotides are TGTGCCAGTAGTCCTCACAATCAGCCCCAGCATTTT. The J gene is TRBJ1-5, the V gene TRBV19; unclear D gene. CDR1 LNHDA and CDR2 SQIVND come from the germline V gene (reference sequence). This CDR3 is built from 12 residues. V dropped 5 bases and J dropped 3 bases, with 5 bases sitting between them.

The chain employs TRBV10-1 and TRBJ2-2, with no clear D. Trimming left V 2 bases short and J 5 bases short, with 6 bases between. CDR3 length: 13 amino acids. CDR1 and CDR2 from the germline V gene are WNHNN and SYGVQD (reference sequence). The CDR3 nucleotides read TGCGCCAGCAGTGAGAGGGATACCGGGGAGCTGTTTTTT. This encodes CASSERDTGELFF.

The rearrangement uses TRBV6-6 and TRBJ2-2, with no clear D. This CDR3 contains 10 residues. Trimming removed 5 bases at V and 7 bases at J, with 2 bases between. Germline V gene sequence: CDR1 MNHNY, CDR2 SVGAGI (reference sequence). The CDR3, as DNA: TGTGCCAGCAGTATCGGGGAGCTGTTTTTT. As protein: CASSIGELFF.

The chain couples TRBV5-1 to TRBJ2-5; 9 nucleotides agree with TRBD1. CDR1 SGHRS and CDR2 YFSETQ come from the germline V gene. The CDR3 has 15 amino acids. Unmatched junction bases numbered 8, after V lost 4 bases and J lost 4 bases. CDR3 in DNA: TGCGCCAGCAGCCCGGGGACAGGGTTAAGAGAGACCCAGTACTTC. This codes for CASSPGTGLRETQYF.

The rearrangement links TRBV11-1 to TRBJ2-2; unclear D gene. The CDR3 is 15 amino acids. Trimming took off 6 bases at V and 5 bases at J, with 16 bases between the two ends. The germline V gene encodes CDR1 SGHAT and CDR2 FQDESV (reference sequence). The CDR3 protein is CASSYDPGLTGELFF. The DNA of the CDR3 is TGTGCCAGCAGTTACGATCCGGGTTTAACCGGGGAGCTGTTTTTT.

V gene TRBV7-2 combines with J gene TRBJ2-7; D call uncertain. Germline CDR1 reads SGHTA; CDR2 reads FQGNSA. The CDR3 is 13 residues long. V was clipped by 2 bases and J by 1 base, with 6 bases between them. In nucleotides, the CDR3 is TGTGCCAGCAGCTTACAGTCTTCCTACGAGCAGTACTTC. The encoded protein is CASSLQSSYEQYF. Full variable domain (remainder filled in from reference TRBV7-2 and TRBJ2-7): GAGVSQSPSNKVTEKGKDVELRCDPISGHTALYWYRQSLGQGLEFLIYFQGNSAPDKSGLPSDRFSAERTGGSVSTLTIQRTQQEDSAVYLCASSLQSSYEQYFGPGTRLTVT.

The chain carries TRBV18 and TRBJ2-2; D is ambiguous. The CDR3 runs to 14 residues. The V end lost 1 base, the J end lost 0 bases, and 3 bases lay between the germline ends. Per germline, CDR1 KGHSH and CDR2 LQKENI. CDR3 in DNA: TGTGCCAGCTCACCACAGGCGAACACCGGGGAGCTGTTTTTT. Translation gives CASSPQANTGELFF.

The rearrangement uses TRBV6-1 and TRBJ1-1; D might be TRBD1 (5 bases). Germline assignment: CDR1 MNHNS and CDR2 SASEGT. The V end was cut by 11 bases, the J end by 2 bases, with 12 bases between. There are 12 residues in the CDR3. DNA of the CDR3: TGTGCCGACCGGACATTAAACACTGAAGCTTTCTTT. Translated, it gives CADRTLNTEAFF.

The chain uses TRBV9 and TRBJ1-2; D is uncertain. V dropped 2 bases and J dropped 3 bases, with 14 bases sitting between them. CDR1 is SGDLS, CDR2 YYNGEE, per germline. The CDR3 runs 15 residues. CDR3 amino acids: CASSVDPDGDYGYTF. CDR3 in DNA: TGTGCCAGCAGCGTCGACCCAGATGGGGACTATGGCTACACCTTC.

Regarding this clone: At one end, the junction sequence differs from germline, possibly due to a read error. The chain joins TRBV7-7 to TRBJ2-5; D remains unclear. Germline loops: CDR1 SSHAT, CDR2 FNYEAQ (reference sequence). The CDR3 spans 15 residues. The CDR3 DNA reads TGTGCTAGCAGCCCGGGCCGCCTTATCCAAGAGACCCAGTACTTC. Protein sequence: CASSPGRLIQETQYF.

The V gene is TRBV9, the J gene TRBJ1-3; TRBD1 aligns across 9 bases. The V segment lost 2 bases and the J segment 4 bases; nucleotides outside the gene matches: 7. CDR3 length: 16 residues. CDR1 SGDLS and CDR2 YYNGEE come from the germline V gene. In DNA, the CDR3 is TGTGCCAGCAGCGTCAGACAGGGGGGAAGGGGAAACACCATATATTTT. It is translated as CASSVRQGGRGNTIYF.

The chain employs TRBV2 and TRBJ2-1; TRBD2 is a possible D gene (6 bases). Per germline, CDR1 SNHLY and CDR2 FYNNEI. The CDR3 is 15 residues long. Trimming removed 4 bases at V and 2 bases at J, with 12 bases between. The CDR3: CASSVTGAPYNEQFF. The CDR3 DNA reads as TGTGCCAGCAGTGTCACGGGAGCTCCCTACAATGAGCAGTTCTTC.

The chain carries TRBV11-2 and TRBJ2-4, with TRBD1 matching over 8 bases. V lost 5 bases, J lost 12 bases, and 12 bases stayed unmatched. Germline V lookup: CDR1 SGHAT, CDR2 FQNNGV. The CDR3 runs to 14 residues. CDR3 loop: CASSDTKTGAGQYF. The DNA for the CDR3 is TGTGCCAGCAGCGATACAAAGACAGGGGCTGGTCAGTACTTC.

This chain joins TRBV5-1 and TRBJ2-7; weak D call: TRBD2 (6 bases). V was pared by 1 base and J by 3 bases, with 8 bases between. CDR3 length: 13 amino acids. CDR1 is SGHRS, CDR2 YFSETQ, per germline. The CDR3 is CASSLRRGYEQYF. The CDR3 DNA reads as TGCGCCAGCAGCTTGAGGCGGGGCTACGAGCAGTACTTC.

V usage is TRBV30 and J usage is TRBJ2-1; a weak D match, TRBD2 (5 bases). Germline V gives CDR1 GTSNPN, CDR2 SVGIG (reference sequence). CDR3 length equals 14 residues. The V end lost 5 bases, the J end lost 1 base, and 12 bases lay between the germline ends. CDR3 amino acids: CAWVAKSSYNEQFF. CDR3 nucleotide sequence: TGTGCCTGGGTAGCGAAGTCTTCCTACAATGAGCAGTTCTTC. Based on the CDR3 plus reference TRBV30 and TRBJ2-1, the full variable domain is SQTIHQWPATLVQPVGSPLSLECTVEGTSNPNLYWYRQAAGRGLQLLFYSVGIGQISSEVPQNLSASRPQDRQFILSSKKLLLSDSGFYLCAWVAKSSYNEQFFGPGTRLTVL.